This passage covers 26 T cell receptor beta chains from one sample sequenced in a study of blood T cells in healthy people across ages. Combining a sample-barcoded 5' primer with a J-beta primer mix, a second PCR ran for roughly 6 to 11 cycles. TCRdb re-called the 5' RACE reads through MiXCR, storing one row per CDR3 protein. The sample comprises about 680,000 distinct CDR3 sequences, 45% to 50% of which are singletons, and under 35% rests with the top ten. The sample taken for sequencing was blood. The receptor set was obtained from a woman in her sixties or seventies in good health.

The chain uses TRBV5-1 and TRBJ2-3; no definite D call. Germline V lookup: CDR1 SGHRS, CDR2 YFSETQ. V lost 1 base to trimming and J lost 4 bases, with 7 bases between them. The CDR3 extends over 13 amino acids. Written as DNA, the CDR3 is TGCGCCAGCAGCTTGTTCACATCAGATACGCAGTATTTT. Translation gives CASSLFTSDTQYF.

In nucleotides, the CDR3 is TGCAGTGCTATATCTAGCGGGTCCTCCTACAATGAGCAGTTCTTC. Residues: CSAISSGSSYNEQFF. V is TRBV20-1 and J is TRBJ2-1; TRBD2 matches at 8 bases. From germline, CDR1 is DFQATT and CDR2 SNEGSKA (reference sequence). There are 15 residues in the CDR3. The trim removed 4 bases at V and 0 bases at J, leaving 5 bases unmatched.

This sequence joins TRBV15 and TRBJ1-6; the D is unclear. The CDR3 sequence is 15 residues long. Trimming removed 0 bases at V and 7 bases at J, with 10 bases between. CDR1 is LNHNV, CDR2 YYDKDF, per germline (reference sequence). CDR3 DNA sequence: TGTGCCACCAGCAGAGATGTCGGGCCGAATTCACCCCTCCACTTT. It codes for CATSRDVGPNSPLHF.

The chain carries TRBV20-1 and TRBJ1-6; no definite D call. CDR1 is DFQATT and CDR2 is SNEGSKA in the germline V gene (reference sequence). V was clipped by 0 bases and J by 8 bases, with 17 bases between them. The CDR3 has 16 amino acids. CDR3 loop: CSARDDREGADSPLHF. CDR3 DNA: TGCAGTGCTAGAGATGATAGAGAGGGAGCGGATTCACCCCTCCACTTT.

J is TRBJ2-7 and V is TRBV14; D could derive from TRBD1 or TRBD2 (5 bases each). The CDR3 loop spans 14 amino acids. Germline CDR1 SGHDN, CDR2 FVKESK. V was trimmed by 3 bases and J by 4 bases, leaving 13 bases between them. CDR3 sequence reads: CASSQGLRGYEQYF. As DNA, the CDR3 is TGTGCCAGCAGCCAGGGCCTGAGGGGATACGAGCAGTACTTC.

Points on this clonotype: One end of the junction fails to match germline, which may point to a read error. This chain links TRBV5-1 with TRBJ2-7; the match to TRBD2 covers 9 bases. The CDR3 covers 15 residues. The V gene's germline CDR1 is SGHRS and CDR2 YFSETQ. The CDR3 protein is CSSSLLAGVTYEQYF. CDR3 coding DNA: TGCTCCAGCAGCTTGTTAGCGGGAGTGACCTACGAGCAGTACTTC.

The chain recombines TRBV4-3 with TRBJ2-7, with 7 bases fitting TRBD1. The trim removed 0 bases at V and 0 bases at J, leaving 8 bases unmatched. The CDR3 covers 17 residues. Per the germline V gene, CDR1 is LGHNA and CDR2 is YSLEER. The CDR3 sequence: CASSQEWDSMSSYEQYF. CDR3 DNA: TGCGCCAGCAGCCAAGAGTGGGACAGCATGAGCTCCTACGAGCAGTACTTC.

This clonotype showed up just a few times. The chain couples TRBV20-1 to TRBJ2-7; TRBD2 agrees at 10 bases. The CDR3 contains 16 residues. V was clipped by 2 bases and J by 0 bases; unmatched bases: 7. Germline-derived CDR1 and CDR2 are DFQATT and SNEGSKA (reference sequence). In DNA form, the CDR3 reads TGCAGTGCTAGAAAATCGGGACTAGCGAGCTCCTACGAGCAGTACTTC. Its translation: CSARKSGLASSYEQYF.

V is TRBV2 and J is TRBJ2-5; no clear D gene. The CDR3 length is 13 residues. Germline assignment: CDR1 SNHLY and CDR2 FYNNEI. Between the trimmed V and J ends, which lost 3 bases and 2 bases, there was a span of 7 bases. This CDR3 is CASSDRWQETQYF. In nucleotides, the CDR3 is TGTGCCAGCAGTGATCGTTGGCAAGAGACCCAGTACTTC. Variable domain in full (rest from reference TRBV2 and TRBJ2-5): EPEVTQTPSHQVTQMGQEVILRCVPISNHLYFYWYRQILGQKVEFLVSFYNNEISEKSEIFDDQFSVERPDGSNFTLKIRSTKLEDSAMYFCASSDRWQETQYFGPGTRLLVL.

This rearrangement joins TRBV20-1 to TRBJ2-4; D possibly corresponds to TRBD2 (7 bases). The CDR3 has 13 amino acids. V lost 0 bases, J lost 8 bases, and 11 bases lay in between. From germline, CDR1 is DFQATT and CDR2 SNEGSKA (reference sequence). DNA for the CDR3: TGCAGTGCTAGAGATAGGGGGGGGGACATTCAGTACTTC. Translated, it gives CSARDRGGDIQYF.

This clonotype was found a few times. V usage is TRBV5-1 and J usage is TRBJ2-6; D not resolved. From germline, CDR1 is SGHRS and CDR2 YFSETQ. V dropped 0 bases and J dropped 0 bases, with 4 bases sitting between them. CDR3 size: 15 residues. The CDR3 DNA follows: TGCGCCAGCAGCTTGGAAACCTCTGGGGCCAACGTCCTGACTTTC. This sequence encodes CASSLETSGANVLTF.

The chain couples TRBV7-3 to TRBJ2-7; tentative D call: TRBD2 (5 bases). With 5 bases removed from V and 7 bases from J, the gap between germline ends came to 24 bases. Per the germline V gene, CDR1 is SGHTA and CDR2 is FQGTGA. The CDR3 runs 16 residues. This chain's CDR3 is CASSNPIWGEYNEQYF. The CDR3 bases are TGTGCCAGCAGCAATCCGATTTGGGGAGAGTACAATGAGCAGTACTTC.

This clonotype was detected many times. The chain recombines TRBV20-1 with TRBJ2-1, with a tentative D call TRBD2 (6 bases). This CDR3 spans 13 amino acids. Per the germline V gene, CDR1 is DFQATT and CDR2 is SNEGSKA (reference sequence). The germline V and J ends were trimmed by 6 bases and 6 bases, with 15 bases remaining between them. CDR3 residues: CSARDLLVNEQFF. The CDR3 nucleotides read TGCAGTGCGCGGGATCTCTTGGTCAATGAGCAGTTCTTC.

The sample holds a few counts of this clonotype. A read error may produce the germline difference seen at one junction end. This chain joins TRBV20-1 and TRBJ2-7; 7 positions agree with TRBD2. The CDR3 loop spans 14 amino acids. In germline, CDR1 is DFQATT, CDR2 SNEGSKA (reference sequence). The CDR3 bases are TGCAGTGCTAGAGATCAGGGAGGGGACTACGCGCAGTACTTC. It specifies CSARDQGGDYAQYF.

The J gene is TRBJ2-5, the V gene TRBV6-5, with D uncertain. V was pared by 0 bases and J by 1 base, with 9 bases between. In germline, CDR1 is MNHEY, CDR2 SVGAGI. The CDR3 length is 15 residues. The CDR3 DNA sequence: TGTGCCAGCAGTTACTCGATACTGATCCAAGAGACCCAGTACTTC. Amino acid sequence: CASSYSILIQETQYF.

This clonotype has more than one count but fewer than ten. The chain combines TRBV6-5 with TRBJ1-4; D is unresolved. The CDR3 totals 14 residues. Germline CDR1 is MNHEY and CDR2 is SVGAGI. Trimming removed 2 bases from V and 5 bases from J, with 9 bases in between. CDR3 sequence reads: CASSYQVGNEKLFF. CDR3 coding DNA: TGTGCCAGCAGTTACCAGGTCGGGAATGAAAAACTGTTTTTT.

The chain carries TRBV4-3 and TRBJ2-1, with 8 bases fitting TRBD2. V shed 1 base and J 0 bases; nucleotides not matched to a gene: 14. CDR3 length: 20 amino acids. Germline values: CDR1 LGHNA, CDR2 YSLEER. CDR3 sequence: CASSQVTAGAFASSYNEQFF. The CDR3, as DNA: TGCGCCAGCAGCCAAGTTACAGCGGGAGCGTTTGCGAGCTCCTACAATGAGCAGTTCTTC.

This clonotype has just a few counts. The rearrangement joins TRBV20-1 to TRBJ2-3; 9 bases are shared with TRBD2. The CDR3 sequence is 15 residues long. V trimming: 4 bases; J trimming: 3 bases; junction bases outside the gene matches: 8. Germline loops: CDR1 DFQATT, CDR2 SNEGSKA (reference sequence). The CDR3 nucleotides read TGCAGTGCTATCGGGCTAGCGGGAAATACAGATACGCAGTATTTT. Protein product: CSAIGLAGNTDTQYF.

The chain recombines TRBV6-2 or TRBV6-3 with TRBJ2-1, with 7 bases lining up with TRBD2. From germline, CDR1 is MNHEY and CDR2 SVGEGT. Trimming at V came to 8 bases and at J to 0 bases, leaving 13 bases not matched to a gene. The length of the CDR3 is 17 residues. CDR3 bases: TGTGCCAGCGCCGACGCGGGGGTATATCGCTCCTACAATGAGCAGTTCTTC. It codes for CASADAGVYRSYNEQFF.

The CDR3 nucleotides are TGTGCCTGGAGTTCGACTAGTGGAGAGACCCAGTACTTC. Amino acids: CAWSSTSGETQYF. This chain links TRBV30 with TRBJ2-7; a weak D match, TRBD2 (6 bases). Near its end, the DNA agrees better with TRBJ2-5, so the J call may be wrong. The germline CDR1 and CDR2 sequences are GTSNPN and SVGIG (reference sequence). The CDR3 sequence is 13 residues long.

This chain links TRBV3-1 with TRBJ2-5, with 9 bases that match TRBD2. The ends lost 0 bases at V and 4 bases at J; junction bases unmatched: 12. Germline CDR1 reads LGHDT; CDR2 reads YNNKEL (reference sequence). The CDR3 is 18 residues long. The CDR3 loop reads CASSQDLWREGRGETQYF. The DNA for the CDR3 is TGTGCCAGCAGCCAAGATCTGTGGCGGGAGGGCCGAGGAGAGACCCAGTACTTC.

The chain carries TRBV5-1 and TRBJ2-1; TRBD2 agrees at 8 bases. The trim removed 7 bases at V and 6 bases at J, leaving 21 bases unmatched. This CDR3 region has 18 residues. Germline lookup yields CDR1 SGHRS and CDR2 YFSETQ. The CDR3 DNA reads TGCGCCAGCTCCCTAACTCCGGGACTAGTTTTCGTATCCAATGAGCAGTTCTTC. Translation: CASSLTPGLVFVSNEQFF.

This clonotype was seen a handful of times. The genes are TRBV6-2 or TRBV6-3 and TRBJ2-6; TRBD1 agrees at 7 bases. J gave up 0 bases and V 6 bases, and 8 bases lay outside the gene matches. The V gene's germline CDR1 is MNHEY and CDR2 SVGEGT. This CDR3 comprises 17 residues. The CDR3 spells CASRRRTGSSGANVLTF. DNA of the CDR3: TGTGCCAGCAGACGAAGGACAGGTAGCTCTGGGGCCAACGTCCTGACTTTC.

In its sample, this clonotype was seen a few times. The chain carries TRBV6-2 or TRBV6-3 and TRBJ2-5; possibly TRBD1 for D (6 bases). The J call is in doubt because the DNA end fits TRBJ2-7 better. This CDR3 spans 11 amino acids. CDR1 and CDR2 from the germline V gene are MNHEY and SVGEGT. CDR3 protein: CASTDSDEQYF. Here the CDR3 DNA reads TGTGCCAGCACGGACAGTGACGAGCAGTACTTC.

The V gene is TRBV5-1, the J gene TRBJ1-1; 10 bases align to TRBD1. The V gene's germline CDR1 is SGHRS and CDR2 YFSETQ. With 4 bases clipped from V and 1 base from J, the junction kept 4 bases outside the gene matches. This CDR3 has 15 amino acids. The chain's CDR3 is CASSGRTGGNTEAFF. CDR3 sequence (DNA): TGCGCCAGCAGCGGACGGACAGGGGGGAACACTGAAGCTTTCTTT.

A word on this clonotype: The conserved closing phenylalanine or tryptophan is absent in this CDR3, likely reflecting a read error. The chain links TRBV5-1 to TRBJ2-5; no reliable D call. Germline V gene data show CDR1 as SGHRS and CDR2 as YFSETQ. Trimming took 1 base from V and 1 from J, leaving 2 bases between them. This CDR3 has 12 residues. The CDR3 coding sequence is TGCGCCAGCAGCTTGTCCCAAGAGACCCAGTACTAC. It translates to CASSLSQETQYY.